A single sample is the source of the 7 T cell receptor beta chains below, sequenced in a study of shared T cell receptors in the human thymus. Assay used: immunoSEQ multiplex PCR; TCRdb lists only in-frame clones, some missing. The top ten clones hold around 0.0099% of a sample with hundreds of thousands of clones, approximately 88% of them seen once. The sample was also reused in another study, on human thymus T cells.

Material: thymocytes. Receptor source: a boy in the first two years of life with a congenital heart defect.

This clone was detected only a few times. The chain combines TRBV30 with TRBJ2-7; the match to TRBD1 covers 12 bases. Germline V gene sequence: CDR1 GTSNPN, CDR2 SVGIG (reference sequence). The CDR3 extends over 16 amino acids. Trimming at V came to 3 bases and at J to 2 bases, leaving 8 bases not matched to a gene. The CDR3 DNA is TGTGCCTGGAGGGGACAGGGGGCTTACAGGGCCTACGAGCAGTACTTC. Protein: CAWRGQGAYRAYEQYF.

This chain links TRBV11-2 with TRBJ2-1; 9 bases align to TRBD2. Germline assignment: CDR1 SGHAT and CDR2 FQNNGV. The V segment lost 1 base and the J segment 0 bases; nucleotides outside the gene matches: 7. The CDR3 is 18 residues long. The chain's CDR3 is CASSLVPLAGISYNEQFF. For the CDR3, the DNA is TGTGCCAGCAGCTTAGTTCCGCTAGCGGGAATCTCCTACAATGAGCAGTTCTTC.

The CDR3 DNA reads as TGTGCCAGCAGCGTAGTGGGGGGAGCGGATAATGAGCAGTTCTTC. Translating it yields CASSVVGGADNEQFF. This chain connects TRBV9 to TRBJ2-1, with D possibly being TRBD2 (6 bases). The ends were cut back, 0 bases at V and 7 bases at J, with 14 bases in the middle. CDR3 length: 15 residues. Germline V gene data show CDR1 as SGDLS and CDR2 as YYNGEE.

This chain connects TRBV6-1 to TRBJ2-7, with 7 bases lining up with TRBD1. The CDR3 spans 14 residues. J lost 4 bases, V lost 4 bases, and 7 bases had no gene match. From germline, CDR1 is MNHNS and CDR2 SASEGT. The CDR3 DNA reads as TGTGCCAGCAGTGGGGGGCACAGGGGATACGAGCAGTACTTC. Protein product: CASSGGHRGYEQYF.

V gene TRBV6-6 combines with J gene TRBJ2-7; 8 bases align to TRBD2. The ends lost 5 bases at V and 2 bases at J; junction bases unmatched: 8. This CDR3 is 15 amino acids long. Germline CDR1 and CDR2: MNHNY and SVGAGI (reference sequence). This CDR3 is CASSPRLANTYEQYF. CDR3 nucleotides: TGTGCCAGCAGTCCCCGACTAGCGAATACCTACGAGCAGTACTTC.

V usage is TRBV7-8 and J usage is TRBJ2-7; no firm D call. Trimming shortened V by 2 bases and J by 3 bases, and 14 bases separated the two germline ends. This CDR3 is 15 amino acids long. Germline-derived CDR1 and CDR2 are SGHVS and FQNEAQ. CDR3 sequence: CASSLRQGPNYEQYF. Written as DNA, the CDR3 is TGTGCCAGCAGCTTAAGACAAGGTCCAAACTACGAGCAGTACTTC.

This chain joins TRBV28 and TRBJ2-1; TRBD2 aligns across 11 bases. The junction had 7 bases not matched to a gene; V was cut back by 5 bases and J by 10 bases. CDR3 length: 14 residues. Germline CDR1 and CDR2: MDHEN and SYDVKM. The DNA of the CDR3 is TGTGCCAGCAGTGACCTAGCGGGAGGCTGCGAGCAGTTCTTC. It codes for CASSDLAGGCEQFF.